This T cell receptor beta chain was observed in a study of CD8 T cells in Susac syndrome. Random hexamers primed reverse transcription of roughly 0.5 to 1 ug RNA. TCRdb used MiXCR to reprocess the immunoSEQ multiplex PCR reads, holding one entry per CDR3 protein. This table has about 400,000 distinct CDR3 sequences, approximately 85% appearing once. Study observations and caveats: The number of individuals included in the study's TCR sequencing and HLA analysis was acknowledged as relatively small.

In blood CD8+ and CD4+ T cells, TCR beta underwent sequencing. It was treatment-naive patients with stable or active relapsing-remitting disease who made up the multiple sclerosis controls. Comments on this clonotype: Antigen unknown.

The receptor was derived from a human donor with multiple sclerosis. What was sequenced was CD8+ T cells from PBMCs.

The CDR3 here is CSARDQTATGELFF. The DNA of the CDR3 is TGCAGTGCTAGAGATCAGACCGCCACCGGGGAGCTGTTTTTT. The J gene is TRBJ2-2, the V gene TRBV20-1; no reliable D call. CDR1 and CDR2 from the germline V gene are DFQATT and SNEGSKA (reference sequence). Trimming removed 0 bases from V and 4 bases from J, with 9 bases in between. The CDR3 has 14 amino acids.